This paragraph reports one TCR beta chain. The CDR3 is made up of 14 amino acids. V gave up 4 bases and J gave up 3 bases, with 13 bases separating them. The germline V gene encodes CDR1 SGHNT and CDR2 YYREEE (reference sequence). This sample stems from a study of shared clonotypes between healthy human individuals. The assay used deep level. On sorted subsets, replicate PCRs used about 0.2 ug DNA, or about 30,000 T cell genomes. Under the authors' procedure: For the immunoSEQ data, sequences were junction-only without quality scores, so filtering differed. Using immunoSEQ multiplex PCR, the repertoire was profiled, and TCRdb retains in-frame clones only, with some absent. V and J calls and clone size are given by that table; D and trimming were obtained from the DNA. Among some 630,000 clones listed, around 96% were seen once. CD45RO negativity and positive selection for CCR7 defined naive CD8 cells, a population that excluded terminally differentiated effector memory CD45RA+ cells.

The chain links TRBV5-4 to TRBJ2-5; weak D call: TRBD2 (5 bases). This receptor was obtained from a woman in her twenties or thirties in good health. Sequenced sample: naive CD8+ T cells sorted from blood. In nucleotides, the CDR3 is TGTGCCAGCAGCCCCATCCCGGGGAAAGAGACCCAGTACTTC. Protein sequence: CASSPIPGKETQYF.